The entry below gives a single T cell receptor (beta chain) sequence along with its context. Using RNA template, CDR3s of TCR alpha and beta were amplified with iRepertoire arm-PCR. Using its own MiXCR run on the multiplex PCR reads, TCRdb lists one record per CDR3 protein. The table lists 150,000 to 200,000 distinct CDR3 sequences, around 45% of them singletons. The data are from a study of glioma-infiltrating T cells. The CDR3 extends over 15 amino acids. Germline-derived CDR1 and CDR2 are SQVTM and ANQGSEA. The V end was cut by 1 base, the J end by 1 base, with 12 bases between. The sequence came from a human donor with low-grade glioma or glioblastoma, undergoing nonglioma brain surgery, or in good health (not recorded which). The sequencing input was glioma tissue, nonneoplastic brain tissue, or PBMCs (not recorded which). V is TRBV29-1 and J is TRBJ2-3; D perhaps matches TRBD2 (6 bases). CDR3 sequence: CSVEVSGVGTDTQYF. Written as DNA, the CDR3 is TGCAGCGTTGAAGTTAGCGGTGTGGGCACAGATACGCAGTATTTT.